This T cell receptor (beta chain) was captured by sequencing in a study of blood T cell repertoires in COVID-19. Germline V CDR1 and CDR2: LGHDT, YNNKEL (reference sequence). The CDR3 extends over 19 amino acids. V gave up 4 bases and J gave up 2 bases; unmatched junction bases: 11. This clone occurred a few times. The table came from immunoSEQ multiplex PCR; TCRdb's copy has only in-frame clones and leaves some out. The table records about 190,000 clones, around four fifths of them present only once. The sample taken for sequencing was peripheral blood. The TCR originated in a man younger than 40 with active or convalescent COVID-19. The V call is TRBV3-1 (or the pseudogene TRBV3-2), the J call TRBJ2-2, with TRBD2 identical over 12 bases. CDR3 residues: CASSPWFASGGANTGELFF. CDR3 DNA sequence: TGTGCCAGCAGCCCATGGTTTGCTAGCGGGGGGGCCAACACCGGGGAGCTGTTTTTT.